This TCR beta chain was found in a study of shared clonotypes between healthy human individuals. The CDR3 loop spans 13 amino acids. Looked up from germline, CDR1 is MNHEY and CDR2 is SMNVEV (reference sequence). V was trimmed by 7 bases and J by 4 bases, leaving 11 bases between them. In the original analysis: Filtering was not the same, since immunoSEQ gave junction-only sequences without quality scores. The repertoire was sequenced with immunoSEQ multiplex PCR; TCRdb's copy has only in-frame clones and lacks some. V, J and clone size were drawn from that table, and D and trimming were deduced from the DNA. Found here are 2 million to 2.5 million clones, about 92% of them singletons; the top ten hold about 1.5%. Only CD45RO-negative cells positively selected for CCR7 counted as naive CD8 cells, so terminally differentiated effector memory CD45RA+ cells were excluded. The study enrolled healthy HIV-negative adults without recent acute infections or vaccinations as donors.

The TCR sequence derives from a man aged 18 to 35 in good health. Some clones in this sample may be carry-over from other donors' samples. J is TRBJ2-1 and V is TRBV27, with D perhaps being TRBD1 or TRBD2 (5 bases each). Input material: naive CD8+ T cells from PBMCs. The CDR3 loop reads CASTRGLYNEQFF. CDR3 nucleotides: TGTGCCAGCACTCGGGGCCTGTACAATGAGCAGTTCTTC.